This T cell receptor beta chain was found in a study of blood T cell repertoires in COVID-19 (dated by TCRdb to about 2020). Background for the entire study: Collaborator samples came from the United States, Italy and Spain and covered acute and convalescent phases of COVID-19. The prospective study material was composed of cDNA or gDNA derived from T cells, B-cell-depleted T cells, or PBMCs. Subjects who had been exposed to COVID-19, were actively infected with it, or had recovered from it provided the deeply sampled blood TCRbeta repertoires that made up the dataset. The repertoires were released in a freely available public database intended as a resource for research on the immune response to SARS-CoV-2. The samples were drawn from the first 160 participants of the ongoing ImmuneRACE study and from over a thousand subjects provided by 6 global collaborators. Nearly every sample came with metadata listing a de-identified subject ID, COVID-19 status, age in years and sex. Where available, HLA class I and class II types were obtained from metadata supplied by the sample provider rather than from assay-based typing.

Collaborating institutions collected whole blood in K2EDTA tubes following their own protocols. For TCRbeta analysis, collaborator samples were shipped as frozen whole blood, as isolated PBMCs, or as DNA extracted from either sample type. In regard to this clone: Its binding antigen is unknown. No base quality values were provided; no much bigger clone lies one nucleotide off.

TCRbeta CDR3 regions were amplified from genomic DNA by means of the immunoSEQ Assay, a bias-controlled multiplex PCR. The study's own analysis went as follows. The number of nucleated cells in each sample was estimated from the amplification of reference gene primers within the assay. Sequence reads were collapsed and filtered to measure the absolute abundance of every unique TCRbeta CDR3 rearrangement. For each sample, productive Simpson clonality was calculated as the square root of Simpson's diversity index across productive rearrangements. TCRdb provides this immuneACCESS table in a form limited to in-frame rearrangements. Some clones are lacking; in checked studies, under half of them reflect an unresolved V gene, and why the rest are absent is not known. Clone size and V and J calls were adopted from that table, with D and trimming inferred from the DNA. Across this sample there are 150,000 to 190,000 clones, with about four fifths seen only once. Clones ranked in the top ten supply 3.7% of the sample.

Study-wide findings and limitations: The quantity of clinical and demographic metadata differed by source and by participant and was supplied without curation.

The source of this sequence is a woman older than 75 with acute or convalescent COVID-19. Sequencing input: peripheral blood.

Here the CDR3 is given as CASSSGQSGANVLTF. The bases read TGCGCCAGCAGCTCGGGACAGTCTGGGGCCAACGTCCTGACTTTC. The chain couples TRBV5-1 to TRBJ2-6, and TRBD1 matches 7 of the central bases. CDR1 and CDR2 (SGHRS, YFSETQ) derive from the germline V gene. The CDR3, from cysteine to phenylalanine, totals 15 residues. Only the CDR3 DNA stays, 45 bases, in frame from base 1. For this chain, trimming is 3 bases at the V end and 1 base at the J end, and the number of junction bases without a gene match is 1. This CDR3, with the reference TRBV5-1 and TRBJ2-6 proteins standing in past its ends, gives the full variable domain KAGVTQTPRYLIKTRGQQVTLSCSPISGHRSVSWYQQTPGQGLQFLFEYFSETQRNKGNFPGRFSGRQFSNSRSEMNVSTLELGDSALYLCASSSGQSGANVLTFGAGSRLTVL.